This TCR beta chain stems from a study of T cells after posttransplantation cyclophosphamide. The CDR3 runs 16 residues. The J segment lost 6 bases and the V segment lost 6 bases, leaving 11 bases of the junction unmatched. Germline V gene sequence: CDR1 MDHEN, CDR2 SYDVKM. This table comes from immunoSEQ multiplex PCR, and its TCRdb copy is limited to in-frame clones, with some not included. This sample has under 20,000 clones, each found more than once. This clone has a count of ten or more. A marrow graft followed busulfan-fludarabine conditioning, with cyclophosphamide on days +3 and +4. The rearrangement links TRBV28 to TRBJ1-5, with 10 bases fitting TRBD1. This receptor was identified in a female patient in her 30s who received an allogeneic stem cell transplant from a related donor, was CMV-positive, and had no GVHD. Some of the T cells may derive from the graft donor. Sequenced material: PBMCs, taken after allogeneic stem cell transplant with posttransplant cyclophosphamide. The DNA for the CDR3 is TGTGCCAGCAGATCCCCGGGACAGGGGTGGGGTCAGCCCCAGCATTTT. It encodes CASRSPGQGWGQPQHF.